These 12 T cell receptor beta chains share one sample of origin, sequenced in a study of blood T cells in healthy people across ages. A second about 7 to 12 cycle PCR used barcoded and J-beta primers. Using its own MiXCR run on the 5' RACE reads, TCRdb lists one record per CDR3 protein. The sample holds more than 900,000 distinct CDR3 sequences, 29% seen once. These same data were also listed under a study on T cells of mothers and their children.

The specimen sequenced was blood. The receptors here all came from a middle-aged woman in good health.

At least ten counts were recorded for this clonotype. The gene calls are TRBV20-1 and TRBJ2-1; possibly TRBD1 or TRBD2 for D (6 bases each). The length of the CDR3 is 18 residues. Trimming shortened V by 3 bases and J by 8 bases, and 29 bases separated the two germline ends. CDR1 and CDR2 from the germline V gene are DFQATT and SNEGSKA (reference sequence). CDR3 loop: CSASMGPAWGAGADEQFF. CDR3 nucleotide sequence: TGCAGTGCTAGTATGGGGCCCGCATGGGGGGCCGGGGCCGATGAGCAGTTCTTC.

This clonotype was seen more than once but under ten times. The chain employs TRBV19 and TRBJ2-7; possibly TRBD1 for D (6 bases). This CDR3 has 14 residues. The V gene's germline CDR1 is LNHDA and CDR2 SQIVND (reference sequence). V gave up 5 bases and J gave up 2 bases, with 13 bases separating them. CDR3 residues: CASSQPGQTYEQYF. The CDR3 nucleotides read TGTGCCAGTAGTCAGCCTGGACAGACCTACGAGCAGTACTTC.

The J gene is TRBJ1-2, the V gene TRBV3-1; TRBD1 matches 11 bases. J gave up 5 bases and V 2 bases, and 4 bases lay outside the gene matches. In germline, CDR1 is LGHDT, CDR2 YNNKEL (reference sequence). CDR3 length: 15 residues. The CDR3 protein is CASSQPGQGEYGYTF. CDR3 nucleotides: TGTGCCAGCAGCCAACCGGGACAGGGGGAATATGGCTACACCTTC.

This clonotype appeared a few times. The chain is built from TRBV5-1 and TRBJ2-1; 10 nucleotides align to TRBD1. Germline values: CDR1 SGHRS, CDR2 YFSETQ. This CDR3 has 14 residues. The V segment lost 4 bases and the J segment 10 bases; nucleotides outside the gene matches: 8. CDR3 nucleotides: TGCGCCAGCAGCCGACAGGGGGCAGACGGGGAGCAGTTCTTC. Translating gives CASSRQGADGEQFF.

The chain uses TRBV15 and TRBJ2-2, with 8 bases fitting TRBD1. V lost 1 base and J lost 1; bases outside the gene matches: 5. The germline V gene encodes CDR1 LNHNV and CDR2 YYDKDF (reference sequence). The CDR3 has 17 amino acids. CDR3 in amino acids: CATSRGEGQGNTGELFF. Written as DNA, the CDR3 is TGTGCCACCAGCAGAGGGGAAGGACAGGGGAACACCGGGGAGCTGTTTTTT.

This clonotype was seen more than once but under ten times. The chain carries TRBV12-3 or TRBV12-4 and TRBJ1-1, with 8 bases that match TRBD1. CDR3 length: 12 amino acids. After removal of 5 bases from V and 11 bases from J, the junction contained 7 bases not matched to a gene. CDR3 residues: CASSQDRVRAFF. DNA of the CDR3: TGTGCCAGCAGTCAGGACAGGGTGCGGGCTTTCTTT.

This clonotype came up a few times. The chain is built from TRBV28 and TRBJ2-5; TRBD2 might be the D (6 bases). Germline V lookup: CDR1 MDHEN, CDR2 SYDVKM. V gave up 7 bases and J gave up 2 bases, with 14 bases separating them. CDR3 size: 14 residues. CDR3 amino acids: CASTEGSTQETQYF. CDR3 bases: TGTGCCAGCACGGAGGGATCGACTCAAGAGACCCAGTACTTC.

In this sample, this clonotype turned up a few times. The chain uses TRBV3-1 and TRBJ2-5, with TRBD1 identical over 8 bases. CDR3 length: 16 amino acids. Trimming removed 4 bases from V and 1 base from J; junction bases left unmatched: 8. CDR1 is LGHDT and CDR2 is YNNKEL in the germline V gene (reference sequence). CDR3 sequence (DNA): TGTGCCAGCAGCCCATATCGGACAGGGACCCAAGAGACCCAGTACTTC. Its protein product is CASSPYRTGTQETQYF.

In this sample, this clonotype turned up many times. The chain carries TRBV29-1 and TRBJ1-6; 11 bases are a match to TRBD1. After removal of 7 bases from V and 8 bases from J, the junction contained 4 bases not matched to a gene. CDR1 and CDR2 from the germline V gene are SQVTM and ANQGSEA. The CDR3 is 13 amino acids. The CDR3 is CSAGDRGDSPLHF. CDR3 nucleotides: TGCAGCGCCGGGGACAGGGGGGATTCACCCCTCCACTTT.

This chain connects TRBV5-5 to TRBJ1-1, with TRBD1 matching over 8 bases. V lost 1 base, J lost 4 bases, and 9 bases stayed unmatched. The CDR3 contains 16 residues. Per the germline V gene, CDR1 is SGHKS and CDR2 is YYEKEE (reference sequence). The CDR3 sequence is CASSLFRTGRTTEAFF. The CDR3 coding sequence is TGTGCCAGCAGCTTGTTCAGGACAGGGAGGACCACTGAAGCTTTCTTT. Based on the CDR3 plus reference TRBV5-5 and TRBJ1-1, the full variable domain is DAGVTQSPTHLIKTRGQQVTLRCSPISGHKSVSWYQQVLGQGPQFIFQYYEKEERGRGNFPDRFSARQFPNYSSELNVNALLLGDSALYLCASSLFRTGRTTEAFFGQGTRLTVV.

The chain is built from TRBV5-1 and TRBJ1-1; possibly TRBD1 for D (6 bases). CDR3 size: 13 residues. V gave up 0 bases and J gave up 11 bases, with 14 bases separating them. Germline CDR1 SGHRS, CDR2 YFSETQ. CDR3 nucleotides: TGCGCCAGCAGCTTGGACAGGGATGGATCCGCTTTCTTT. As protein: CASSLDRDGSAFF.

This clonotype was seen more than once but under ten times. The J gene is TRBJ2-1, the V gene TRBV7-2; weak D call: TRBD1 (7 bases). In germline, CDR1 is SGHTA, CDR2 FQGNSA. This CDR3 comprises 20 residues. V shed 5 bases and J shed 0 bases, with 26 bases lying between them. The CDR3 spells CASSSPRRGLRPSSYNEQFF. The CDR3 nucleotides are TGTGCCAGCAGCAGTCCCCGGAGGGGGCTAAGACCGAGCTCCTACAATGAGCAGTTCTTC.